Presented here are 11 T cell receptor beta chains from one specimen sequenced in a study of control samples from healthy donors and cancer patients. Clones were read by immunoSEQ multiplex PCR, and TCRdb kept only the in-frame ones, dropping some. This sample has fewer than 200,000 clones, with around 94% found just once. The specimen was blood. The receptors were gathered from a man aged 25 to 45 in good health.

The V and J genes are TRBV3-1 (or the pseudogene TRBV3-2) and TRBJ2-3; 9 nucleotides match TRBD2. The CDR3 sequence is 17 residues long. Germline V gene data show CDR1 as LGHDT and CDR2 as YNNKEL (reference sequence). With V trimmed by 1 base and J by 4 bases, 9 bases remained unmatched. CDR3 nucleotide sequence: TGTGCCAGCAGCCAAGGGGGCGGGAGGGCCGACGCAGATACGCAGTATTTT. This encodes CASSQGGGRADADTQYF.

The genes are TRBV4-1 and TRBJ2-1; unclear D gene. CDR3 length: 15 amino acids. Between the trimmed V and J ends, which lost 4 bases and 2 bases, there was a span of 12 bases. Germline CDR1 and CDR2: MGHRA and YSYEKL. The CDR3 protein is CASSPQNTPYNEQFF. In DNA form, the CDR3 reads TGCGCCAGCAGCCCTCAGAACACGCCCTACAATGAGCAGTTCTTC.

This clone turned up a few times. The rearrangement joins TRBV28 to TRBJ2-7, with D perhaps TRBD1 or TRBD2 (6 bases each). Germline lookup yields CDR1 MDHEN and CDR2 SYDVKM. The V end was cut by 3 bases, the J end by 12 bases, with 18 bases between. The CDR3 extends over 13 amino acids. DNA of the CDR3: TGTGCCAGCAGTTTGGGGACTCAGGGGAGTAGGTACTTC. This sequence encodes CASSLGTQGSRYF.

This sequence joins TRBV7-7 and TRBJ2-5; TRBD1 is a possible D gene (6 bases). The CDR3 consists of 15 residues. Germline CDR1 reads SSHAT; CDR2 reads FNYEAQ (reference sequence). V was pared by 5 bases and J by 7 bases, with 20 bases between. CDR3 nucleotides: TGTGCCAGCAGCCCCTGGGGGCTCAGCGACGGGACCCAGTACTTC. Protein product: CASSPWGLSDGTQYF. The entire variable domain, with the rest obtained from reference TRBV7-7 and TRBJ2-5, is as follows: GAGVSQSPRYKVTKRGQDVTLRCDPISSHATLYWYQQALGQGPEFLTYFNYEAQPDKSGLPSDRFSAERPEGSISTLTIQRTEQRDSAMYRCASSPWGLSDGTQYFGPGTRLLVL.

This rearrangement joins TRBV7-8 to TRBJ2-5; D possibly corresponds to TRBD1 (6 bases). The CDR3 runs to 14 residues. V shed 1 base and J shed 2 bases, with 8 bases lying between them. Germline values: CDR1 SGHVS, CDR2 FQNEAQ. The CDR3 sequence: CASSLGGGQETQYF. CDR3 sequence (DNA): TGTGCCAGCAGCTTAGGAGGGGGTCAAGAGACCCAGTACTTC. Together with reference TRBV7-8 and TRBJ2-5, the CDR3 gives the full variable domain: GAGVSQSPRYKVAKRGQDVALRCDPISGHVSLFWYQQALGQGPEFLTYFQNEAQLDKSGLPSDRFFAERPEGSVSTLKIQRTQQEDSAVYLCASSLGGGQETQYFGPGTRLLVL.

The rearrangement joins TRBV7-9 to TRBJ1-2; 9 bases match TRBD1. Germline lookup yields CDR1 SEHNR and CDR2 FQNEAQ (reference sequence). Losses at the gene ends were 4 bases for V and 4 bases for J; bases not matched to a gene: 10. There are 16 residues in the CDR3. As DNA, the CDR3 is TGTGCCAGCAGCTCCACCACGGGACAGGGCATCTATGGCTACACCTTC. This gives the protein CASSSTTGQGIYGYTF.

This sequence joins TRBV2 and TRBJ2-5; 11 bases are shared with TRBD1. The J segment lost 5 bases and the V segment lost 1 base, leaving 3 bases of the junction unmatched. CDR1 and CDR2 (germline): SNHLY, FYNNEI. The CDR3 covers 15 residues. CDR3 amino acids: CASSEGDRGWETQYF. The CDR3 DNA sequence: TGTGCCAGCAGTGAAGGGGACAGGGGGTGGGAGACCCAGTACTTC.

This chain joins TRBV27 and TRBJ2-2; D ambiguous. Per germline, CDR1 MNHEY and CDR2 SMNVEV (reference sequence). V was cut by 0 bases and J by 3 bases, with 14 bases left in between. The CDR3 contains 17 residues. Here the CDR3 reads CASSLSMGIVYTGELFF. In nucleotides, the CDR3 is TGTGCCAGCAGTTTATCCATGGGTATCGTTTACACCGGGGAGCTGTTTTTT.

As regards this clone: The junction differs from germline at one of its ends, possibly a read error. The rearrangement uses TRBV4-1 and TRBJ2-1, with 7 bases that match TRBD2. This CDR3 comprises 15 residues. The germline gives CDR1 MGHRA, CDR2 YSYEKL. The CDR3 DNA sequence: TGCGCCAGCAGCAAAGAGGGAGGGAATCCCAATGAGCAGTTCTTC. Its translation: CASSKEGGNPNEQFF.

The chain links TRBV7-7 to TRBJ2-1; TRBD1 matches at 9 bases. CDR1 is SSHAT and CDR2 is FNYEAQ in the germline V gene (reference sequence). The CDR3 loop spans 16 amino acids. V lost 1 base, J lost 1 base, and 2 bases stayed unmatched. The CDR3 is CASSLGDRESYNEQFF. In DNA, the CDR3 is TGTGCCAGCAGCTTAGGGGACAGGGAGTCCTACAATGAGCAGTTCTTC.

The chain couples TRBV30 to TRBJ1-1; a weak D match, TRBD1 (5 bases). The germline CDR1 and CDR2 sequences are GTSNPN and SVGIG (reference sequence). V was cut by 2 bases and J by 0 bases, with 16 bases left in between. The CDR3 spans 16 residues. CDR3 sequence reads: CAWSRAAGSMNTEAFF. The CDR3 DNA reads as TGTGCCTGGAGTAGGGCAGCAGGGTCCATGAACACTGAAGCTTTCTTT.